This TCR beta chain came from a study of early stage breast cancer tumors. About the research overall: Roughly eight ER+/PR+/HER2- tumors were invasive ductal; a few were invasive lobular. Points from the study as a whole: Most shared enriched TCRB sequences were commonly generated ones. Compared with adjacent normal breast tissue, tumors showed 2 to 2.5-fold greater T cell density and higher clonality.

As to this clone: Antigen specificity is unknown.

The protocol was immunoSEQ multiplex PCR, while the TCRdb copy is restricted to in-frame clones and leaves out a portion. The profile shows around 53,000 clones, around 90% of them singletons. Germline trimming cut 7 bases from V and 12 bases from J; bases unmatched to any gene: 9. From germline, CDR1 is MNHNS and CDR2 SASEGT. The CDR3 loop spans 13 amino acids. This chain links TRBV6-1 with TRBJ2-1, with 10 bases that match TRBD1. This TCR derives from a person aged 65-85 years with breast cancer. Specimen: blood. The CDR3 protein is CASTPGQGSWQFF. The CDR3 DNA reads TGTGCCAGCACCCCGGGACAGGGGTCTTGGCAGTTCTTC.